This is a list of T cell receptor beta chains from one sample in a study of vaccination effects on CD4 cells after COVID-19. Method: immunoSEQ multiplex PCR; TCRdb's copy keeps in-frame clones and lacks some. Here the sample spans about 39,000 clones, approximately 70% being singletons. Antigens of these TCRs are unknown. This sample comprised CD4+ T cells from PBMCs cultured without peptide, obtained after COVID-19 vaccination. The origin of the receptors is a human donor who received a COVID-19 vaccine. Each CDR3 is given with its conserved first and last residue. A D gene is named only where the DNA matches it firmly. A row's size may be missing; if present it is once, few, many or a size class.

TRBV7-8	TRBJ1-5	15	.	few	CASSLSTVLDQPQHF	TGTGCCAGCAGCTTAAGTACGGTATTGGATCAGCCCCAGCATTTT
TRBV10-1	TRBJ2-7	15	.	.	CASSESAGERYEQYF	TGCGCCAGCAGTGAGTCGGCAGGGGAACGATACGAGCAGTACTTC
TRBV5-8	TRBJ2-5	15	TRBD1	.	CASSLWGQRQETQYF	TGTGCCAGCAGCTTGTGGGGACAGCGCCAAGAGACCCAGTACTTC
TRBV10-3	TRBJ2-5	16	TRBD1	.	CAISELSFDREETQYF	TGTGCCATCAGTGAGTTATCCTTTGACAGGGAAGAGACCCAGTACTTC
TRBV18	TRBJ2-3	12	.	.	CASSPNTDTQYF	TGTGCCAGCTCACCGAACACAGATACGCAGTATTTT
TRBV11-2	TRBJ1-3	11	.	.	CASSSGDTIYF	TGTGCCAGCAGCTCCGGGGACACCATATATTTT
TRBV10-3	TRBJ1-1	15	.	.	CAISDLAGVNTEAFF	TGTGCCATCAGTGATCTCGCAGGGGTGAACACTGAAGCTTTCTTT
TRBV10-3	TRBJ2-3	13	.	.	CAISQGPTDTQYF	TGTGCCATCAGTCAGGGACCCACAGATACGCAGTATTTT
TRBV4-1	TRBJ1-5	14	.	.	CASSQSSTDQPQHF	TGCGCCAGCAGCCAAAGTAGCACAGACCAGCCCCAGCATTTT
TRBV6-6	TRBJ1-2	15	.	.	CASTFYVEPLYGYTF	TGTGCCAGCACCTTTTACGTGGAGCCCCTTTATGGCTACACCTTC
TRBV15	TRBJ2-6	15	.	.	CATRSDKAGANVLTF	TGTGCCACCAGATCAGACAAGGCTGGGGCCAACGTCCTGACTTTC
TRBV5-1	TRBJ2-3	16	TRBD2	.	CASSFSGGVSTDTQYF	TGCGCCAGCAGCTTTAGCGGGGGGGTAAGCACAGATACGCAGTATTTT
TRBV6-6	TRBJ1-1	16	TRBD1	.	CASSYSHQGARTEAFF	TGTGCCAGCAGTTACTCCCATCAGGGGGCGCGCACTGAAGCTTTCTTT
TRBV29-1	TRBJ1-5	12	.	.	CSVVDSNQPQHF	TGCAGCGTTGTGGATAGCAATCAGCCCCAGCATTTT
TRBV3-1/TRBV3-2	TRBJ2-7	13	.	.	CASSQGADYEQYF	TGTGCCAGCAGCCAAGGGGCAGACTACGAGCAGTACTTC
TRBV6-1	TRBJ2-7	16	.	few	CASSEAFGTTTYEQYF	TGTGCCAGCAGTGAAGCATTTGGGACAACCACCTACGAGCAGTACTTC
TRBV19	TRBJ1-6	18	.	.	CASSILGLLSSYNSPLHF	TGTGCCAGTAGTATTCTGGGACTCCTAAGCTCCTATAATTCACCCCTCCACTTT
TRBV3-1/TRBV3-2	TRBJ1-1	15	.	.	CASSQGWVMNTEAFF	TGTGCCAGCAGCCAAGGATGGGTAATGAACACTGAAGCTTTCTTT
TRBV10-1	TRBJ2-5	14	TRBD1	few	CASSRGTDQETQYF	TGCGCCAGCAGCCGAGGGACAGACCAAGAGACCCAGTACTTC
TRBV4-1	TRBJ2-2	14	.	.	CASSRGGKDGELFF	TGCGCCAGCAGCCGTGGGGGGAAGGACGGGGAGCTGTTTTTT
TRBV6-5	TRBJ2-7	12	TRBD1	few	CASRDRGHEQYF	TGTGCCAGCCGGGACAGGGGCCACGAGCAGTACTTC
TRBV6-4	TRBJ1-6	17	TRBD1	.	CASSDNLAGQGNSPLHF	TGTGCCAGCAGTGATAATCTAGCGGGACAGGGAAATTCACCCCTCCACTTT
TRBV9	TRBJ1-1	14	.	.	CASSIRSQRTEAFF	TGTGCCAGCAGCATTCGGTCGCAGAGGACTGAAGCTTTCTTT
TRBV19	TRBJ2-2	15	.	.	CASSIVGVRAGELFF	TGTGCCAGTAGTATAGTCGGGGTAAGGGCCGGGGAGCTGTTTTTT
TRBV6-5	TRBJ1-5	14	.	.	CASRRGGTNQPQHF	TGTGCCAGCAGACGAGGGGGGACCAATCAGCCCCAGCATTTT
TRBV12-5	TRBJ1-1	12	.	.	CASGLNRDRAFF	TGTGCTAGTGGTTTGAACAGGGACCGAGCTTTCTTT
TRBV23-1	TRBJ2-7	16	.	.	CASSPKAEGQTYEQYF	TGCGCCAGCAGCCCAAAGGCAGAGGGGCAAACCTACGAGCAGTACTTC
TRBV9	TRBJ2-5	15	.	.	CASSVSGGVQETQYF	TGTGCCAGCAGCGTATCCGGCGGGGTCCAAGAGACCCAGTACTTC
TRBV5-1	TRBJ1-2	13	.	.	CASSLLGIDGYTF	TGCGCCAGCAGCTTGTTGGGGATTGATGGCTACACCTTC
TRBV9	TRBJ2-3	16	.	.	CASSVGQLGIGDTQYF	TGTGCCAGCAGCGTAGGCCAACTTGGGATCGGAGATACGCAGTATTTT
TRBV11-3	TRBJ2-3	14	TRBD2	few	CASSSSGRPDTQYF	TGTGCCAGCAGCTCTAGCGGGAGACCCGATACGCAGTATTTT
TRBV5-8	TRBJ1-1	11	.	.	CASSLEGIRFF	TGTGCCAGCAGCTTGGAGGGTATTAGGTTCTTT
TRBV18	TRBJ1-6	16	TRBD1	.	CASSPRTGSSPSPLHF	TGTGCCAGCTCACCAAGGACAGGGAGTAGTCCTTCACCCCTCCACTTT
TRBV4-1	TRBJ2-1	15	TRBD2	.	CASSQGLAGYNEQFF	TGCGCCAGCAGCCAAGGACTAGCGGGATACAATGAGCAGTTCTTC
TRBV18	TRBJ2-1	11	.	.	CASSRGGEQFF	TGTGCCAGCTCACGAGGTGGTGAGCAGTTCTTC
TRBV10-3	TRBJ2-1	13	TRBD2	.	CATLGTSSHEQFF	TGTGCCACCCTCGGGACTAGTTCTCATGAGCAGTTCTTC
TRBV5-3	TRBJ2-4	16	.	.	CARSCLVENRKNIQYF	TGTGCCAGAAGCTGCCTGGTTGAGAATCGGAAAAACATTCAGTACTTC
TRBV6-2/TRBV6-3	TRBJ2-2	17	TRBD2	.	CASSGTSGSVDTGELFF	TGTGCCAGCAGCGGAACTAGCGGGAGTGTAGACACCGGGGAGCTGTTTTTT
TRBV18	TRBJ1-5	14	.	.	CASSPPYSNQPQHF	TGTGCCAGCTCACCACCCTATAGCAATCAGCCCCAGCATTTT
TRBV11-2	TRBJ2-7	15	TRBD2	few	CASSSSSGGGGEQYF	TGTGCCAGCAGCTCATCTAGCGGGGGGGGCGGCGAGCAGTACTTC
TRBV2	TRBJ1-5	15	.	few	CASSEGRVGNQPQHF	TGTGCCAGCAGTGAAGGCAGGGTCGGCAATCAGCCCCAGCATTTT
TRBV7-6	TRBJ2-7	15	TRBD2	few	CASSPSGTPSYEQYF	TGTGCCAGCAGTCCCAGCGGGACCCCAAGCTACGAGCAGTACTTC
TRBV19	TRBJ1-3	17	TRBD1	.	CASRLTGQGTSGNTIYF	TGTGCCAGTAGGCTAACGGGACAGGGAACCTCTGGAAACACCATATATTTT
TRBV12-5	TRBJ2-1	16	.	.	CASGLRLGTGANEQFF	TGTGCTAGTGGTTTGAGACTCGGGACCGGGGCCAATGAGCAGTTCTTC
TRBV11-2	TRBJ1-2	14	.	.	CASSLAVPEGGYTF	TGTGCCAGCAGCTTAGCTGTCCCGGAGGGTGGCTACACCTTC
TRBV6-5	TRBJ1-2	15	.	.	CASRDDPSGLYGYTF	TGTGCCAGCAGGGACGACCCGAGTGGACTCTATGGCTACACCTTC
TRBV9	TRBJ2-5	15	TRBD2	.	CASSRTSVLQETQYF	TGTGCCAGCTCTCGGACTAGCGTCCTTCAAGAGACCCAGTACTTC
TRBV6-2/TRBV6-3	TRBJ1-3	14	TRBD1	.	CASSLTGGGNTIYF	TGTGCCAGCAGTCTTACAGGGGGCGGAAACACCATATATTTT
TRBV29-1	TRBJ1-4	13	TRBD1	once	CSASGTGQEKLFF	TGCAGCGCCTCCGGGACAGGGCAAGAAAAACTGTTTTTT
TRBV5-8	TRBJ2-7	11	.	few	CASSIHYEQYF	TGTGCCAGCAGTATACACTACGAGCAGTACTTC
TRBV6-5	TRBJ1-5	15	.	.	CASSTGGGAGQPQHF	TGTGCCAGCAGTACGGGGGGGGGCGCGGGTCAGCCCCAGCATTTT
TRBV18	TRBJ2-5	16	TRBD2	.	CASSRDTSGGSETQYF	TGTGCCAGCTCACGCGATACTAGCGGGGGTTCAGAGACCCAGTACTTC
TRBV9	TRBJ1-6	17	.	.	CASSVESVGPWNSPLHF	TGTGCCAGCAGCGTAGAATCGGTGGGCCCATGGAATTCACCCCTCCACTTT
TRBV6-5	TRBJ2-2	14	.	few	CASRDRANTGELFF	TGTGCCAGCAGGGACAGAGCGAACACCGGGGAGCTGTTTTTT
TRBV20-1	TRBJ1-2	11	.	.	CSVLGDHGYTF	TGCAGTGTGCTAGGGGATCATGGCTACACCTTC
TRBV30	TRBJ1-2	13	.	.	CAWSANTGYGYTF	TGTGCCTGGAGCGCTAATACGGGCTATGGCTACACCTTC
TRBV2	TRBJ2-3	12	.	.	CASSEVPDTQYF	TGTGCCAGCAGTGAAGTCCCAGATACGCAGTATTTT